This TCR beta chain was captured by sequencing in a study of technical replicates of blood from several donors. Assay used: immunoSEQ multiplex PCR; TCRdb lists only in-frame clones, some missing. The sample carries approximately 70,000 clones, about 90% recorded once. There are 14 residues in the CDR3. Deletions cut 7 bases from V and 2 bases from J, with 16 bases between. Germline-derived CDR1 and CDR2 are SQVTM and ANQGSEA. The chain joins TRBV29-1 to TRBJ2-3; possibly TRBD2 for D (6 bases). Sequencing input: T cells isolated from PBMCs. The sequence came from a human donor in good health. The CDR3 nucleotides read TGCAGCGCCGACTTTGGGGACTCCACAGATACGCAGTATTTT. Translated: CSADFGDSTDTQYF.